This TCR beta chain is drawn from a study of OX40 agonist ivuxolimab in advanced cancers. Whole-study findings and limits: Some patients who did not respond also had low normalized T-cell clonal expansion.

For this clone: Its antigen remains unidentified.

The J segment lost 8 bases and the V segment lost 3 bases, leaving 8 bases of the junction unmatched. The CDR3 runs 15 residues. Germline CDR1 and CDR2: LNHDA and SQIVND (reference sequence). The investigators sampled blood at baseline, at cycle 4 day 1, and at cycle 7 day 1. Clones were sequenced by immunoSEQ multiplex PCR, and TCRdb holds only the in-frame ones, with some missing. This table has 69,000 or so clones, about four fifths appearing once. The chain carries TRBV19 and TRBJ2-1, with 9 bases lining up with TRBD2. This receptor was taken from an adult with an advanced solid tumor such as melanoma, head and neck, liver or kidney cancer. Source: CD4+ or CD8+ T cells sorted from blood, taken in a trial of the OX40 agonist ivuxolimab. This chain's CDR3 is CASSILAGATYEQFF. The CDR3 DNA reads TGTGCCAGTAGTATTTTAGCGGGGGCCACCTATGAGCAGTTCTTC.